This T cell receptor (beta chain) emerged from a study of blood T cell repertoires in COVID-19. At the level of the study: COVID-19 samples from acute and convalescent phases originated in the United States, Italy and Spain. T cells, B-cell-depleted T cells, or PBMCs provided the cDNA or gDNA that served as material.

There are 14 residues in the CDR3. Germline CDR1 reads SQVTM; CDR2 reads ANQGSEA. V shed 8 bases and J shed 2 bases, with 18 bases lying between them. The authors' processing: Amplification from reference gene primers served as the basis for estimated nucleated cell counts. Method: immunoSEQ multiplex PCR; TCRdb's copy keeps in-frame clones and lacks some. V, J and clone size are those of that table, while D and trimming were read from the DNA. The sample has 150,000 to 200,000 clones; 70% to 90% are singletons. This chain links TRBV29-1 with TRBJ1-2; tentative D call: TRBD1 (6 bases). Material for sequencing was peripheral blood. The receptor comes from a man in his forties with active or convalescent COVID-19. CDR3 coding DNA: TGCAGCACCATAGGGGGGGTTGGGAACTATGGCTACACCTTC. It encodes CSTIGGVGNYGYTF.